A single sample is the source of the 14 T cell receptor beta chains below, sequenced in a study of OX40 agonist ivuxolimab in advanced cancers. Sequenced by immunoSEQ multiplex PCR; TCRdb stores in-frame clones only, minus some. The sample holds about 22,000 clones, approximately 87% seen once. The sample consisted of CD4+ or CD8+ T cells sorted from blood, taken in a trial of the OX40 agonist ivuxolimab. These receptors all come from an adult with an advanced solid tumor such as melanoma, head and neck, liver or kidney cancer.

The J gene is TRBJ2-7, the V gene TRBV4-2; D is unresolved. CDR1 is LGHNA and CDR2 is YNFKEQ in the germline V gene. This CDR3 contains 12 residues. The V end was cut by 4 bases, the J end by 0 bases, with 4 bases between. CDR3 sequence reads: CASSPNSYEQYF. For the CDR3, the DNA is TGTGCCAGCAGCCCAAACTCCTACGAGCAGTACTTC.

The CDR3 bases are TGTGCCAGCAGTTTCGGAGGTTCCGGGGAGCTGTTTTTT. The encoded protein is CASSFGGSGELFF. This chain links TRBV27 with TRBJ2-2, with a possible D match to TRBD2 (5 bases). The CDR3 covers 13 residues. From germline, CDR1 is MNHEY and CDR2 SMNVEV (reference sequence). The V end was cut by 3 bases, the J end by 6 bases, with 8 bases between.

The chain recombines TRBV28 with TRBJ1-1, with D tentatively TRBD1 (5 bases). V lost 4 bases and J 2 bases, leaving 11 bases between the germline ends. Germline CDR1 reads MDHEN; CDR2 reads SYDVKM. CDR3 length: 14 amino acids. The CDR3 nucleotides read TGTGCCAGCAGTTGGGGGACGGAAAACACTGAAGCTTTCTTT. Protein product: CASSWGTENTEAFF. The full variable domain, in which reference TRBV28 and TRBJ1-1 provide the parts outside the CDR3, is DVKVTQSSRYLVKRTGEKVFLECVQDMDHENMFWYRQDPGLGLRLIYFSYDVKMKEKGDIPEGYSVSREKKERFSLILESASTNQTSMYLCASSWGTENTEAFFGQGTRLTVV.

The chain employs TRBV7-9 and TRBJ2-1; 7 bases map to TRBD2. Trimming cost V 4 bases and J 4 bases; bases outside gene matches: 4. CDR1 and CDR2 (germline): SEHNR, FQNEAQ (reference sequence). The CDR3 sequence is 14 residues long. CDR3 amino acids: CASSSTSVYNEQFF. CDR3 sequence (DNA): TGTGCCAGCAGCTCCACTAGCGTGTACAATGAGCAGTTCTTC.

This sequence joins TRBV7-9 and TRBJ2-1, with TRBD2 matching 7 bases. CDR1 SEHNR and CDR2 FQNEAQ come from the germline V gene (reference sequence). Trimming cost V 2 bases and J 4 bases; bases outside gene matches: 11. The CDR3 spans 17 residues. The CDR3 region has the DNA TGTGCCAGCAGCTTAAGCGGGGTCACGTCGGGGTACAATGAGCAGTTCTTC. It translates to CASSLSGVTSGYNEQFF.

The sample holds one count of this clone. Distinct nucleotide sequences in the sample also encode this CDR3. V is TRBV28 and J is TRBJ1-1; D might be TRBD1 (6 bases). Trimming left V 9 bases short and J 6 bases short, with 17 bases between. The CDR3 runs to 13 residues. The germline gives CDR1 MDHEN, CDR2 SYDVKM. DNA of the CDR3: TGTGCCAGTACCCGCATTGAGGGGGCTGAAGCTTTCTTT. Its protein is CASTRIEGAEAFF.

The rearrangement links TRBV19 to TRBJ1-2, with 8 bases aligning to TRBD1. Germline CDR1 reads LNHDA; CDR2 reads SQIVND (reference sequence). Trimming took 7 bases from V and 5 from J; bases not matched to a gene: 6. CDR3 size: 13 residues. CDR3: CASTGQGPYGYTF. The CDR3 nucleotides read TGTGCCAGTACCGGACAGGGCCCATATGGCTACACCTTC.

This clone was found once. CDR3 loop: CASGRYNQPQHF. In DNA form, the CDR3 reads TGTGCCAGCGGACGGTACAATCAGCCCCAGCATTTT. The gene calls are TRBV27 and TRBJ1-5, with no clear D. The ends were cut back, 8 bases at V and 3 bases at J, with 8 bases in the middle. The CDR3 is 12 amino acids. The germline V gene has CDR1 MNHEY and CDR2 SMNVEV (reference sequence).

The chain joins TRBV11-2 to TRBJ2-7, with a tentative D call TRBD2 (5 bases). Germline assignment: CDR1 SGHAT and CDR2 FQNNGV. Trimming pared 4 bases from V and 3 bases from J, leaving 7 bases between. CDR3 length: 12 amino acids. The CDR3 DNA is TGTGCCAGCAGCTCCCGGGACTACGAGCAGTACTTC. Its translation: CASSSRDYEQYF.

This chain uses TRBV7-2 with TRBJ2-2, with TRBD2 matching over 14 bases. CDR1 and CDR2 (germline): SGHTA, FQGNSA. With V trimmed by 5 bases and J by 8 bases, 7 bases remained unmatched. The CDR3 covers 16 residues. Here the CDR3 reads CASSPGLAGARGELFF. The CDR3 DNA follows: TGTGCCAGCAGCCCGGGACTAGCGGGAGCAAGAGGGGAGCTGTTTTTT. Looking up the rest from reference TRBV7-2 and TRBJ2-2 gives the full variable domain: GAGVSQSPSNKVTEKGKDVELRCDPISGHTALYWYRQSLGQGLEFLIYFQGNSAPDKSGLPSDRFSAERTGGSVSTLTIQRTQQEDSAVYLCASSPGLAGARGELFFGEGSRLTVL.

The genes are TRBV6-5 and TRBJ2-7; the D gene could be TRBD1 or TRBD2 (5 bases each). The CDR3 has 16 residues. The ends were cut back, 2 bases at V and 3 bases at J, with 17 bases in the middle. Germline V gene lookup returns CDR1 MNHEY and CDR2 SVGAGI. The CDR3 reads CASSYVIIGDRYEQYF. CDR3 DNA: TGTGCCAGCAGTTACGTTATAATCGGGGACCGCTACGAGCAGTACTTC.

On this clone: At one of its ends the junction is not consistent with the germline gene, which may arise from a read error. The CDR3: CASSTASYTEAFF. CDR3 nucleotide sequence: TGTGCCAGCAGTACAGCCAGCTACACTGAAGCTTTCTTT. V is TRBV19 and J is TRBJ1-1; D is unresolved. CDR1 and CDR2 from the germline V gene are LNHDA and SQIVND (reference sequence). This CDR3 region has 13 residues.

The chain recombines TRBV28 with TRBJ2-7, with TRBD2 matching over 7 bases. Germline V CDR1 and CDR2: MDHEN, SYDVKM. This CDR3 is built from 15 residues. With V trimmed by 3 bases and J by 3 bases, 8 bases remained unmatched. The CDR3 DNA follows: TGTGCCAGCAGTTTCTTTTGGACTAGTAGCTACGAGCAGTACTTC. This translates into CASSFFWTSSYEQYF.

The V call is TRBV11-3, the J call TRBJ2-7, with D uncertain. The CDR3 sequence is 13 residues long. Germline V CDR1 and CDR2: SGHNT, YENEEA. V dropped 5 bases and J dropped 6 bases, with 14 bases sitting between them. CDR3 loop: CASSQVGWLEQYF. The CDR3 DNA reads TGTGCCAGCAGCCAGGTCGGGTGGCTCGAGCAGTACTTC.